The present entry profiles one T cell receptor (beta chain) with its context. CDR1 is SGHDT and CDR2 is YYEEEE in the germline V gene. This CDR3 region has 15 residues. The junction had 5 bases not matched to a gene; V was cut back by 1 base and J by 3 bases. This specimen belongs to a study of blood T cell repertoires in COVID-19. Overall study context: T cells, B-cell-depleted T cells, or PBMCs provided the cDNA or gDNA that served as material.

In the original analysis: Scientists estimated how many nucleated cells there were by amplifying reference gene primers. Sequencing was performed with immunoSEQ multiplex PCR; in TCRdb, only in-frame clones are kept and a portion is missing. Clone size and V and J calls were adopted from that table, with D and trimming inferred from the DNA. The data contain 70,000 to 90,000 clones, around 90% of them seen just once; the ten biggest clones take up approximately 31%. Input material: peripheral blood. V is TRBV5-6 and J is TRBJ2-7; TRBD2 matches 9 bases. The clonotype comes from a man aged 50 to 60 with acute or convalescent COVID-19. The CDR3 region is CASSLILAGYYEQYF. In DNA form, the CDR3 reads TGTGCCAGCAGCTTGATCCTAGCGGGGTACTACGAGCAGTACTTC. Looking up the rest from reference TRBV5-6 and TRBJ2-7 gives the full variable domain: DAGVTQSPTHLIKTRGQQVTLRCSPKSGHDTVSWYQQALGQGPQFIFQYYEEEERQRGNFPDRFSGHQFPNYSSELNVNALLLGDSALYLCASSLILAGYYEQYFGPGTRLTVT.